The 10 T cell receptor beta chains below come from one sample, sequenced in a study of cytomegalovirus exposure and HLA in healthy donors. Measured with immunoSEQ multiplex PCR; TCRdb has only the in-frame clones, and not every one. The sample yields some 260,000 clones, about 88% seen once. Material: PBMCs. The receptor source for this set is a man aged 18-30 years in good health and CMV-seropositive.

A single count supports this clone. This chain uses TRBV27 with TRBJ2-5, with TRBD2 matching over 10 bases. This CDR3 comprises 15 residues. The ends lost 2 bases at V and 5 bases at J; junction bases unmatched: 5. CDR1 is MNHEY and CDR2 is SMNVEV in the germline V gene (reference sequence). The DNA of the CDR3 is TGTGCCAGCAGTTTACTAGCGGGAGTAGGGGAGACCCAGTACTTC. It yields the protein CASSLLAGVGETQYF.

The chain is built from TRBV18 and TRBJ2-7, with no clear D. This CDR3 contains 11 residues. Germline loops: CDR1 KGHSH, CDR2 LQKENI. V shed 4 bases and J shed 6 bases, with 7 bases lying between them. The CDR3 loop reads CASSQGSEQYF. The CDR3 nucleotides read TGTGCCAGCTCACAAGGGTCCGAGCAGTACTTC.

The J gene is TRBJ2-3, the V gene TRBV7-8; D remains unclear. Trimming took off 3 bases at V and 2 bases at J, with 12 bases between the two ends. The CDR3 runs to 15 residues. The V gene's germline CDR1 is SGHVS and CDR2 FQNEAQ. The CDR3 DNA reads as TGTGCCAGCAGCTTTACTACAGCCCACACAGATACGCAGTATTTT. Translating it yields CASSFTTAHTDTQYF.

Comments on this clone: Other DNA sequences in the sample encode the same CDR3. The rearrangement joins TRBV20-1 to TRBJ1-4; D is undetermined. Trimming pared 3 bases from V and 7 bases from J, leaving 6 bases between. Germline V gene data show CDR1 as DFQATT and CDR2 as SNEGSKA (reference sequence). This CDR3 comprises 11 residues. CDR3 nucleotides: TGCAGTGCTAGGTCCCGTGAAAAACTGTTTTTT. Residues: CSARSREKLFF.

V is TRBV30 and J is TRBJ1-3, with D unclear. The V gene lost 0 bases and the J gene lost 4 bases, with 7 bases spanning the gap. The germline gives CDR1 GTSNPN, CDR2 SVGIG (reference sequence). The CDR3 sequence is 13 residues long. CDR3 DNA: TGTGCCTGGAGTGTTACCATGGGAAACACCATATATTTT. Protein sequence: CAWSVTMGNTIYF.

The J gene is TRBJ2-3, the V gene TRBV28; no reliable D call. This CDR3 is built from 13 residues. V gave up 5 bases and J gave up 10 bases, with 16 bases separating them. Germline values: CDR1 MDHEN, CDR2 SYDVKM. CDR3 amino acids: CASSPPFVVAQYF. The CDR3, as DNA: TGTGCCAGCAGTCCGCCTTTTGTGGTGGCGCAGTATTTT.

The chain employs TRBV27 and TRBJ2-2, with D uncertain. Germline-derived CDR1 and CDR2 are MNHEY and SMNVEV (reference sequence). Between the trimmed V and J ends, which lost 6 bases and 6 bases, there was a span of 14 bases. CDR3 size: 14 residues. The CDR3 loop reads CASRAQSLAGELFF. CDR3 nucleotides: TGTGCCAGCAGGGCTCAGAGTCTAGCCGGGGAGCTGTTTTTT.

The CDR3 reads CASSPSGLRSYEQYF. In DNA form, the CDR3 reads TGTGCCAGCAGTCCTTCAGGACTGAGGAGCTACGAGCAGTACTTC. The rearrangement uses TRBV4-2 and TRBJ2-7, with a possible D match to TRBD2 (5 bases). V lost 6 bases and J lost 3, with 18 bases in between. CDR3 length: 15 residues. Germline V CDR1 and CDR2: LGHNA, YNFKEQ.

The chain recombines TRBV28 with TRBJ2-1, with 13 nucleotides matching TRBD2. This CDR3 is built from 15 residues. Germline V gene sequence: CDR1 MDHEN, CDR2 SYDVKM. J was trimmed by 4 bases and V by 5 bases; bases with no gene match: 2. The CDR3 DNA sequence: TGTGCCAGCAGTCAGACTAGCGGGAGGTACAATGAGCAGTTCTTC. It codes for CASSQTSGRYNEQFF.

This clone was seen once. The J gene is TRBJ2-3, the V gene TRBV4-3, with D tentatively TRBD1 (5 bases). Between the trimmed V and J ends, which lost 4 bases and 3 bases, there was a span of 17 bases. Germline V gene lookup returns CDR1 LGHNA and CDR2 YSLEER. CDR3 length: 16 residues. The CDR3 DNA sequence: TGCGCCAGCAGCCTCCTGACAGTCGACGGGACAGATACGCAGTATTTT. This encodes CASSLLTVDGTDTQYF.